This passage covers 6 T cell receptor beta chains from one sample sequenced in a study of T cells expressing NK-cell markers. Using the 5' RACE reads, TCRdb records one entry per CDR3 protein without DNA. The sample table sets out 400,000 to 550,000 distinct CDR3 sequences. Sequencing was performed on blood T cells: a sorted CD56 or NKG2C T cell subset, CD4+ or CD8+ T cells, or bulk PBMC T cells (not recorded which). Source of these receptors: a woman between 18 and 70 years old in good health.

The V gene is TRBV19, the J gene TRBJ2-3. CDR1 and CDR2 (germline): LNHDA, SQIVND (reference sequence). This CDR3 has 13 residues. This CDR3 reads CASSRSQADTQYF.

V usage is TRBV5-4 and J usage is TRBJ2-2; TCRdb names TRBD1, which stays unverified in the absence of DNA. The CDR3 spans 16 residues. Germline V gives CDR1 SGHNT, CDR2 YYREEE (reference sequence). CDR3 sequence: CASRLTGGPNTGELFF.

V is TRBV15 and J is TRBJ2-1; TCRdb lists TRBD1, though no DNA is available to test this call. The CDR3 has 16 amino acids. The germline gives CDR1 LNHNV, CDR2 YYDKDF (reference sequence). CDR3 residues: CATSRVRTGTVNEQFF.

The V gene is TRBV28, the J gene TRBJ2-5; the D call from TCRdb, TRBD2, cannot be confirmed without DNA. The CDR3 has 15 amino acids. The germline V gene encodes CDR1 MDHEN and CDR2 SYDVKM. CDR3 loop: CASRSRDFIQETQYF.

V gene TRBV6-5 combines with J gene TRBJ2-1. This CDR3 has 12 amino acids. The germline gives CDR1 MNHEY, CDR2 SVGAGI. This chain's CDR3 is CASRDGHNEQFF.

The gene calls are TRBV27 and TRBJ1-1; the D call from TCRdb, TRBD1, cannot be confirmed without DNA. CDR3 size: 15 residues. Germline lookup yields CDR1 MNHEY and CDR2 SMNVEV (reference sequence). The CDR3 here is CASSSPTGWSTEAFF.